A selection of T cell receptor beta chains follows, all from one sample in a study of beta chain features in type 1 diabetes. The data were produced by immunoSEQ multiplex PCR, yet TCRdb's version contains in-frame clones alone and is incomplete. The data show tens of thousands of clones, with roughly 61% seen just once and about 2.5% held by the top ten. Input material: Tregs from blood. The receptors derive from a woman in her twenties or thirties with type 1 diabetes. Each CDR3 is given with its conserved first and last residue. D genes are given only for firm matches. Rows give clone size only sometimes, using once, few, many, or a class for an expanded clone.

D gene	clone size	V gene	J gene	CDR3 DNA	CDR3 protein
NA	NA	TRBV5-4	TRBJ2-1	TGTGCCAGCAGTTTGGACTACTACAATGAGCAGTTCTTC	CASSLDYYNEQFF
NA	NA	TRBV27	TRBJ2-7	TGTGCCAGCAGTTTAGGACACCCCTACGAGCAGTACTTC	CASSLGHPYEQYF
NA	NA	TRBV11-2	TRBJ2-7	TGTGCCAGCAGCCGGACTTCCTACGAGCAGTACTTC	CASSRTSYEQYF
NA	NA	TRBV10-3	TRBJ2-3	TGTGCCATCAGTAAAGTGTCGGACATCGATACGCAGTATTTT	CAISKVSDIDTQYF
TRBD1	NA	TRBV5-1	TRBJ1-1	TGCGCCAGCAGCTTCCGGGACAGGGACACTGAAGCTTTCTTT	CASSFRDRDTEAFF
NA	NA	TRBV11-3	TRBJ1-1	TGTGCCAGCAGCTTAGTATATACTGAAGCTTTCTTT	CASSLVYTEAFF
TRBD1	NA	TRBV19	TRBJ1-2	TGTGCCAGTAGTGGACCGGGACAGGCTAACTATGGCTACACCTTC	CASSGPGQANYGYTF
NA	once	TRBV29-1	TRBJ2-7	TGCAGCGTTGAGCACCCTTATGGGCAGGGGACCTACGAGCAGTACTTC	CSVEHPYGQGTYEQYF
NA	NA	TRBV16	TRBJ1-5	TGTGCCAGCAGCTACAGGGCTTTTTTTAGCAATCAGCCCCAGCATTTT	CASSYRAFFSNQPQHF
TRBD1	NA	TRBV10-2	TRBJ1-5	TGCGCCAGCAGTGCTGGCAGGGGGCCTAGTCAGCCCCAGCATTTT	CASSAGRGPSQPQHF
TRBD2	few	TRBV7-3	TRBJ2-1	TGTGCCAGCAGCCGGACTAGCGGAGCGCCGAATGAGCAGTTCTTC	CASSRTSGAPNEQFF
NA	NA	TRBV6-6	TRBJ2-7	TGTGCCAGCAGTTCACAGGTCCCAGGATCCTACGAGCAGTACTTC	CASSSQVPGSYEQYF
NA	NA	TRBV19	TRBJ1-1	TGTGCCAGTAGGCCCGACGGCAGGCTCACTGAAGCTTTCTTT	CASRPDGRLTEAFF
NA	NA	TRBV5-6	TRBJ2-6	TGTGCCAGCAGCTTGGGGGGCGCTGGGGCCAACGTCCTGACTTTC	CASSLGGAGANVLTF
NA	few	TRBV6-5	TRBJ2-1	TGTGCCAGCAGTTACGAAGGCAGGGAGGCCTACAATGAGCAGTTCTTC	CASSYEGREAYNEQFF
TRBD2	NA	TRBV4-1	TRBJ2-7	TGCGCCAGCAGCCAAGATCGAGCTATAGGAGCGGGAGGCCAAACTGAGCAGTACTTC	CASSQDRAIGAGGQTEQYF
NA	NA	TRBV27	TRBJ2-7	TGTGCCAGCGCCGTATCAGGTGGGACAACCTACGAGCAGTACTTC	CASAVSGGTTYEQYF
NA	NA	TRBV10-3	TRBJ2-7	TGTGCCACTAGCCCGGGACTGAACTACGAGCAGTACTTC	CATSPGLNYEQYF
NA	few	TRBV27	TRBJ2-7	TGTGCCAGCAGTTTATCCCGGAGGACCTACGAGCAGTACTTC	CASSLSRRTYEQYF
TRBD2	NA	TRBV5-1	TRBJ2-1	TGCGCCAGCACACAAGCGGGAGAATCGCTAAGTGAGCAGTTCTTC	CASTQAGESLSEQFF
TRBD1	NA	TRBV2	TRBJ1-1	TGTGCCAGCAGAGGCTCAGGGGGCAACACTGAAGCTTTCTTT	CASRGSGGNTEAFF
TRBD1	NA	TRBV4-1	TRBJ1-1	TGCGCCAGCAGCCAGGACAGGGGTTGGACTGAAGCTTTCTTT	CASSQDRGWTEAFF
NA	NA	TRBV7-9	TRBJ1-1	TGTGCCAGCAGCTTAGTACAGCCAAACACTGAAGCTTTCTTT	CASSLVQPNTEAFF
NA	NA	TRBV5-1	TRBJ2-5	TGCGCCAGCAGCTCTAACCCGGAAGAGACCCAGTACTTC	CASSSNPEETQYF
NA	NA	TRBV4-1	TRBJ1-2	TGCGCCAGCAGCCGACCGCAGGGGAACTATGGCTACACCTTC	CASSRPQGNYGYTF
TRBD2	NA	TRBV27	TRBJ2-6	TGTGCCAGCACCCGGGGGGATTGGGTCGGGGCCAACGTCCTGACTTTC	CASTRGDWVGANVLTF
NA	NA	TRBV7-9	TRBJ1-4	TGTGCCAGCAGCATAACCCAGGGGAGCGAAAAACTGTTTTTT	CASSITQGSEKLFF
NA	few	TRBV11-2	TRBJ2-2	TGTGCCAGCAGCCCCCTAGCGAGGACCGGGGAGCTGTTTTTT	CASSPLARTGELFF
TRBD1	few	TRBV5-1	TRBJ1-4	TGCGCCAGCAGCTCCGGGACAGGGGCCGAAAAACTGTTTTTT	CASSSGTGAEKLFF
TRBD1	NA	TRBV7-2	TRBJ1-2	TGTGCCAGCAGCTTGGACAGGGCTAACTATGGCTACACCTTC	CASSLDRANYGYTF
NA	once	TRBV20-1	TRBJ1-2	TGCAGTGCTGGGGGGGGTTTTGGCTACACCTTC	CSAGGGFGYTF
TRBD1	few	TRBV10-3	TRBJ2-7	TGTGCCATCAGCCGACAGGGAACCTACGAGCAGTACTTC	CAISRQGTYEQYF
TRBD2	few	TRBV10-3	TRBJ2-2	TGTGCCTTAGCGGGTTCCGGCGGGGAGCTGTTTTTT	CALAGSGGELFF
TRBD1	NA	TRBV18	TRBJ1-1	TGTGCCAGCTCACCACGAGACAGGGATGTGAACACTGAAGCTTTCTTT	CASSPRDRDVNTEAFF
TRBD1	NA	TRBV5-1	TRBJ1-1	TGCGCCAGCAGCTTGGGAACAGGGGCCACTGAAGCTTTCTTT	CASSLGTGATEAFF
NA	NA	TRBV9	TRBJ2-1	TGTGCCAGCAGCGTATTCGGCAATGAGCAGTTCTTC	CASSVFGNEQFF
NA	NA	TRBV7-9	TRBJ1-5	TGTGCCAGCAGCTTAGCGGGAGGGGGCAATCAGCCCCAGCATTTT	CASSLAGGGNQPQHF
TRBD1	NA	TRBV28	TRBJ1-1	TGTGCCACAAGAGGACAGGGAATGATCACTGAAGCTTTCTTT	CATRGQGMITEAFF
NA	NA	TRBV6-5	TRBJ1-2	TGTGCCAGCAGGACAGGCTTCGGCGTCTATGGCTACACCTTC	CASRTGFGVYGYTF
TRBD2	NA	TRBV10-3	TRBJ2-5	TGTGCCATCAGTGAGTGGGGCGGGAGTGCATGGGAGACCCAGTACTTC	CAISEWGGSAWETQYF
TRBD2	few	TRBV5-5	TRBJ2-1	TGTGCCAGCAGCCGTCTAGCGGGAGCTTACAATGAGCAGTTCTTC	CASSRLAGAYNEQFF
TRBD1	NA	TRBV5-1	TRBJ1-4	TGCGCCAGCAGCCAACAGGGGTTTGATGAAAAACTGTTTTTT	CASSQQGFDEKLFF
TRBD1	NA	TRBV5-1	TRBJ1-1	TGCGCCAGCAGCTGGGGACAGGTGAACACTGAAGCTTTCTTT	CASSWGQVNTEAFF
NA	NA	TRBV14	TRBJ1-4	TGTGCCAGCAGCCAAGAAGGTCTGGCAGGGGTGGAAAAACTGTTTTTT	CASSQEGLAGVEKLFF
NA	NA	TRBV6-5	TRBJ1-2	TGTGCCAGCAGTTGGACTGCTGGCTACACCTTC	CASSWTAGYTF
NA	NA	TRBV6-1	TRBJ1-2	TGTGCCAGCAGTGCCAGAAATGGGGGGGACTATGGCTACACCTTC	CASSARNGGDYGYTF
NA	NA	TRBV5-4	TRBJ2-1	TGTGCCAGCAGCGTGCCCGGGAGTTTTTACAATGAGCAGTTCTTC	CASSVPGSFYNEQFF
NA	few	TRBV20-1	TRBJ1-4	TGCAGTGCTAGACAGGTTGAAAAACTGTTTTTT	CSARQVEKLFF
NA	NA	TRBV5-6	TRBJ1-1	TGTGCCAGCAGCTCCCGGTGGGCAAGGAACACTGAAGCTTTCTTT	CASSSRWARNTEAFF
NA	large	TRBV5-4	TRBJ2-3	TGTGCCAGCAGCCCGGACCCGGGGAGGATGACAGATACGCAGTATTTT	CASSPDPGRMTDTQYF
NA	once	TRBV18	TRBJ2-7	TGTGCCAGCTCAGCCGTCCGGGAGCAGTACGAGCAGTACTTC	CASSAVREQYEQYF
NA	medium-sized	TRBV5-4	TRBJ2-6	TGTGCCAGCAGCTTGGCTCTCAGGGCTGGGGCCAACGTCCTGACTTTC	CASSLALRAGANVLTF
TRBD1	NA	TRBV13	TRBJ2-5	TGTGCCAGCAGCACCGGACAGGGCGGTAGGACCCAGTACTTC	CASSTGQGGRTQYF
NA	NA	TRBV4-2	TRBJ1-1	TGTGCCAGCAGCCAAGGGAGCTTGAACACTGAAGCTTTCTTT	CASSQGSLNTEAFF
TRBD2	NA	TRBV19	TRBJ2-5	TGTGCCAGTAGTGTCGGACTAGCGGGGACCCAAGAGACCCAGTACTTC	CASSVGLAGTQETQYF
TRBD1	few	TRBV29-1	TRBJ1-1	TGCAGCGTTTCCTTAATCCTGGGACAGGTGGACACTGAAGCTTTCTTT	CSVSLILGQVDTEAFF
TRBD1	NA	TRBV7-9	TRBJ2-1	TGTGCCAGCAGGTCGACAGGGAGCTCCTACAATGAGCAGTTCTTC	CASRSTGSSYNEQFF